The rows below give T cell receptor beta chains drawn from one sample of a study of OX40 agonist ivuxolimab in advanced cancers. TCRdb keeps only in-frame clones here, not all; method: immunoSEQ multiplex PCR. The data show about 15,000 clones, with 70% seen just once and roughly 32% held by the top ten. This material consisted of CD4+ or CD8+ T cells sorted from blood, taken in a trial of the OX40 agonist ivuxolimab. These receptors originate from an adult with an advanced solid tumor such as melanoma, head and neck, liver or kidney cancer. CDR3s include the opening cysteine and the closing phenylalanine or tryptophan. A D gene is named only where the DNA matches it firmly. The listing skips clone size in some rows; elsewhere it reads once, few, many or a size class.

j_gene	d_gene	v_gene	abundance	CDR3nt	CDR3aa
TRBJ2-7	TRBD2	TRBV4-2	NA	TGTGCCAGCAGCCAAGCTCTAGCGGGAGGCGAGCAGTACTTC	CASSQALAGGEQYF
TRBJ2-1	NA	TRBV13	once	TGTGCCAGCAGCGCCCAGCGGCAAAGCTCCTACAATGAGCAGTTCTTC	CASSAQRQSSYNEQFF
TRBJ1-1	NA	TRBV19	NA	TGTGCCAGTAGTCAATCAGGGGCGACTGAAGCTTTCTTT	CASSQSGATEAFF
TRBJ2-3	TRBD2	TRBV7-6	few	TGTGCCAGCAGCTTTAGCGGGGCTAGCACAGATACGCAGTATTTT	CASSFSGASTDTQYF
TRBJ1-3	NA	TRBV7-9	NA	TGTGCCAGCAGCTCGGGGGACATCTCTGGAAACACCATATATTTT	CASSSGDISGNTIYF
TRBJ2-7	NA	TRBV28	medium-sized	TGTGCCAGCAAAATACCGGGGATGGGGGGCCTGTCGAACGAGCAGTACTTC	CASKIPGMGGLSNEQYF
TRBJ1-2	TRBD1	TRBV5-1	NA	TGCGCCAGCAGCCCGGGACAGGGGGCCTATGGCTACACCTTC	CASSPGQGAYGYTF
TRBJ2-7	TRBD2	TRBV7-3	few	TGTGCCAGCAGCTTTCGGGAGGGCTCTTCCTACGAGCAGTACTTC	CASSFREGSSYEQYF
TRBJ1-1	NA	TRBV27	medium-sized	TGTGCCAGCAGTTTACAAGGGAACACTGAAGCTTTCTTT	CASSLQGNTEAFF
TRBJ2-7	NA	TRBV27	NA	TGTGCCAGCAGTTTAAGAGGTAACTCCTACGAGCAGTACTTC	CASSLRGNSYEQYF
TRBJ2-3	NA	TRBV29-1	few	TGCAGCGTTGAAAGGTTGGACGGACTACCCACAGATACGCACTATTTT	CSVERLDGLPTDTHYF
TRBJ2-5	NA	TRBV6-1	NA	TGTGCCAGCAGTGAAACAGGGTGGGTCCCGGAGACCCAGTACTTC	CASSETGWVPETQYF
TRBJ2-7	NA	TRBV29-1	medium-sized	TGCAGCGTTGATGGCCAGGGTTCCCCCTACGAGCAGTACTTC	CSVDGQGSPYEQYF
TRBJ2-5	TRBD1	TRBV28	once	TGTGCCAGCAGGCCAACCGGGACAGGGGAAGAGACCCAGTACTTC	CASRPTGTGEETQYF
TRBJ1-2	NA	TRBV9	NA	TGTGCCAGCAGCGCAGAGGAGTTCCCCTATGGCTACACCTTC	CASSAEEFPYGYTF
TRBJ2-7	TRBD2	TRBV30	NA	TGTGCCTGGGAGCTAGCGGGAGGCAGCTCCTACGAGCAGTACTTC	CAWELAGGSSYEQYF
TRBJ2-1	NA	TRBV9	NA	TGTGCCAGCAGCCCCGGGACTGGGAATGAGCAGTTCTTC	CASSPGTGNEQFF
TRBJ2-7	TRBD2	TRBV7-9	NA	TGTGCCAGCAGCGCAACCGGGACTAGCTACGAGCAGTACTTC	CASSATGTSYEQYF
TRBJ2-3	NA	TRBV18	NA	TGTGCCAGCTCCCGAGACCCGGGGGTGGATACGCAGTATTTT	CASSRDPGVDTQYF
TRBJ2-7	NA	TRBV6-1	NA	TGTGCCAGCAGTGAAAGCGGCTACGAGCAGTACTTC	CASSESGYEQYF
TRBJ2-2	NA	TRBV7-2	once	TGTGCCAGCAGCTTCGGGGAGCTGTTTTTT	CASSFGELFF
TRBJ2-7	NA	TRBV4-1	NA	TGCGCCAGCAGCCAAGTGGTGGGGCGGGACGAGCAGTACTTC	CASSQVVGRDEQYF
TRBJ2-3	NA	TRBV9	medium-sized	TGTGCCAGCAGCGTAGACAATGGTGGTACCACAGATACGCAGTATTTT	CASSVDNGGTTDTQYF
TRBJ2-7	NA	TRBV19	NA	TGTGCCACCGGCTCGGGCCTCGGCTACGAGCAGTACTTC	CATGSGLGYEQYF
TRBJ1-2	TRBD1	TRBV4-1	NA	TGCGCCAGCAGCCAAAGCAGGGGGCTTATCTATGGCTACACCTTC	CASSQSRGLIYGYTF
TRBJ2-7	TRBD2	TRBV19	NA	TGTGCCAGTAGTATAACTAGCGGGAGGGCCGTCGAGCAGTACTTC	CASSITSGRAVEQYF
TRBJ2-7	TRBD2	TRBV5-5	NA	TGTGCCAGCAGCCCACCGGGACTAGCGGACTACGAGCAGTACTTC	CASSPPGLADYEQYF
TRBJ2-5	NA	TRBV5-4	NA	TGTGCCAGCAGCTTGCTGGGAGAGACCCAGTACTTC	CASSLLGETQYF
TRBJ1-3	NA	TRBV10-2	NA	TGCGCCAGCAGTGACCCGACCCTAACATCAGGGTTCCATGGAAACACCATATATTTT	CASSDPTLTSGFHGNTIYF
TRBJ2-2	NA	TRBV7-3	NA	TGTGCCAGCAGCTTAGATCCCATGACAGCGAACACCGGGGAGCTGTTTTTT	CASSLDPMTANTGELFF
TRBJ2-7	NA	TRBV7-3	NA	TGTGCCAGCAGCGTACAGGGTAGGGAGCAGTACTTC	CASSVQGREQYF
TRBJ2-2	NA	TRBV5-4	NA	TGTGCCAGCAGCTTCGCGGCGGGACCGTATGACACCGGGGAGCTGTTTTTT	CASSFAAGPYDTGELFF
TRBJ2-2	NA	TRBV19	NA	TGTGCCACGGGAGAAAACACCGGGGAGCTGTTTTTT	CATGENTGELFF
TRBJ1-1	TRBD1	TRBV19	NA	TGTGCCAGTAGTTCCGGGACAGCCAACCCCTACACTGAAGCTTTCTTT	CASSSGTANPYTEAFF
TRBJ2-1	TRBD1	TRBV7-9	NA	TGTGCCAGCAGCTCCAGGGACAGCCATGAGCAGTTCTTC	CASSSRDSHEQFF
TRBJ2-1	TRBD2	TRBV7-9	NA	TGTGCCAGCAGCACCCCGGGACTATCCTACAATGAGCAGTTCTTC	CASSTPGLSYNEQFF
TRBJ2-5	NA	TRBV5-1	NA	TGCGCCAGCAGCTTCGAGGTCGGGCTTAGGGGACAAGAGACCCAGTACTTC	CASSFEVGLRGQETQYF
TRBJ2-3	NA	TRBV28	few	TGTGCCAGCAGTTTAGGGGGCACAGATACGCAGTATTTT	CASSLGGTDTQYF
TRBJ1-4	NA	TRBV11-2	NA	TGTGCCAGCAGCTTAGTGACCGGAGCTAATGAAAAACTGTTTTTT	CASSLVTGANEKLFF
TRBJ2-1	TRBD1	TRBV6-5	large	TGTGCCAGCCGGACAGGGGTCTACAATGAGCAGTTCTTC	CASRTGVYNEQFF
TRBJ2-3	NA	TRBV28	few	TGTGCCAGCAGTCCGGGACTCATCACAGATACGCAGTATTTT	CASSPGLITDTQYF
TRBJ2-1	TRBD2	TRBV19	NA	TGTGCCAGTAGTATCCAGGGACTAGGGGCCTACAATGAGCAGTTCTTC	CASSIQGLGAYNEQFF
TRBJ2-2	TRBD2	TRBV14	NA	TGTGCCAGCAGCCAAGGCGGGAGTTTGGGGGACACCGGGGAGCTGTTTTTT	CASSQGGSLGDTGELFF
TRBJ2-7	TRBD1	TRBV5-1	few	TGCGCCAGCAGTTTCGGACAGGGGGCCGACGAGCAGTACTTC	CASSFGQGADEQYF
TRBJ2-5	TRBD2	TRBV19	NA	TGTGCCAGTAGTATTGCGGGAGGGCCTCAAGAGACCCAGTACTTC	CASSIAGGPQETQYF
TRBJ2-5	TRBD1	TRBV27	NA	TGTGCCAGCAGTTTATCTCCCGTGACAGGGTGGGAGACCCAGTACTTC	CASSLSPVTGWETQYF
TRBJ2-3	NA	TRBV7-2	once	TGTGCCAGCAGCTTACTCGGGGCAGATACGCAGTATTTT	CASSLLGADTQYF
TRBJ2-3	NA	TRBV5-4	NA	TGTGCCAGCAGCGCCGCTGATCTTGGAGATACGCAGTATTTT	CASSAADLGDTQYF
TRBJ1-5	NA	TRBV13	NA	TGTGCCAGCAGCCTGAGCCAGGGAGGCAATCAGCCCCAGCATTTT	CASSLSQGGNQPQHF
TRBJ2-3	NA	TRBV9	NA	TGTGCCAGCAGCTTTAGTGGGGACGCTACAGATACGCAGTATTTT	CASSFSGDATDTQYF
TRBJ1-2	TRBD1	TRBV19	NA	TGTGCCAGTAGTATCTCAGGGGGGGCGGGATATAACTATGGCTACACCTTC	CASSISGGAGYNYGYTF
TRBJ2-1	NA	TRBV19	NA	TGTGCCAGTAGCAGTCGGGAGCAAGACAATGAGCAGTTCTTC	CASSSREQDNEQFF
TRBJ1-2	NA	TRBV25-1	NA	TGTGCCAGCAGAACAGGGACCTATGGCTACACCTTC	CASRTGTYGYTF
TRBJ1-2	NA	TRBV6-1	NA	TGTGCCAGCAGTGAATCTGCCTTGGGGGCCTTGGGAGGCTACACCTTC	CASSESALGALGGYTF